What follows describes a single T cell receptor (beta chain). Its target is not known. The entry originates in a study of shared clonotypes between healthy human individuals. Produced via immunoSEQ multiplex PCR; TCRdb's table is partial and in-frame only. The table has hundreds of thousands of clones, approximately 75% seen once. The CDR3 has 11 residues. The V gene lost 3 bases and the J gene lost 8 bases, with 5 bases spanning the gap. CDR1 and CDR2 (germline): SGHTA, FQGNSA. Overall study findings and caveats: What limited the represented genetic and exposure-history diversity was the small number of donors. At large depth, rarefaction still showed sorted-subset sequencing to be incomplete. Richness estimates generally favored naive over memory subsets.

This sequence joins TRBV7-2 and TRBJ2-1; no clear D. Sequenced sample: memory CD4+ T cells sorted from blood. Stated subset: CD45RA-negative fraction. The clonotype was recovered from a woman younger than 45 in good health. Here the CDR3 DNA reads TGTGCCAGCAGCTTTTACCATGAGCAGTTCTTC. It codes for CASSFYHEQFF.